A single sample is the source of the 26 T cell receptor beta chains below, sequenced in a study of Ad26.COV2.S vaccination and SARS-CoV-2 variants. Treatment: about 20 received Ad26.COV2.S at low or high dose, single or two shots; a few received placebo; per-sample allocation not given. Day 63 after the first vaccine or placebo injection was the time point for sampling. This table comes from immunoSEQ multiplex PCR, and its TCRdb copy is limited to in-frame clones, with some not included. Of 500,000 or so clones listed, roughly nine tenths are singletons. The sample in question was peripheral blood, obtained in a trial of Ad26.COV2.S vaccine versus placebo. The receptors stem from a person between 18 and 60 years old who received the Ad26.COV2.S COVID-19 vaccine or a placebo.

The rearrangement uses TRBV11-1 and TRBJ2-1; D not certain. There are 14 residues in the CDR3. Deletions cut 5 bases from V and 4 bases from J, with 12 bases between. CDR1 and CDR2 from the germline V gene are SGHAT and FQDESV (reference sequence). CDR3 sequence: CASSPRRAYNEQFF. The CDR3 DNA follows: TGTGCCAGCAGCCCACGACGGGCTTACAATGAGCAGTTCTTC.

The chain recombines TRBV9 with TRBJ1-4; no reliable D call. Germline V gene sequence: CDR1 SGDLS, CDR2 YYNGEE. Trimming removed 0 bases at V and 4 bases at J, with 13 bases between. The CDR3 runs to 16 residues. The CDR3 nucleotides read TGTGCCAGCAGCGTAGGTGGGGTCTACCTTAATGAAAAACTGTTTTTT. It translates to CASSVGGVYLNEKLFF.

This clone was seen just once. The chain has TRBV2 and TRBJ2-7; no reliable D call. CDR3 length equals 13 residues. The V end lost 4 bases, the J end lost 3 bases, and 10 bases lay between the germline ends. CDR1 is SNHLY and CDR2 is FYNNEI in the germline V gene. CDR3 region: CASSVKSNYEQYF. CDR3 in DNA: TGTGCCAGCAGTGTGAAGTCTAACTACGAGCAGTACTTC. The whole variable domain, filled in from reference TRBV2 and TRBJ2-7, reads EPEVTQTPSHQVTQMGQEVILRCVPISNHLYFYWYRQILGQKVEFLVSFYNNEISEKSEIFDDQFSVERPDGSNFTLKIRSTKLEDSAMYFCASSVKSNYEQYFGPGTRLTVT.

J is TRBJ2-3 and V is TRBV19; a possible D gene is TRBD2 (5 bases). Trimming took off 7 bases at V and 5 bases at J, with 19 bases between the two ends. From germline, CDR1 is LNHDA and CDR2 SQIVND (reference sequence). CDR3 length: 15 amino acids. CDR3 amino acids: CASNDVAVGVDTQYF. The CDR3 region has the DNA TGTGCCAGTAATGATGTTGCGGTGGGAGTAGATACGCAGTATTTT.

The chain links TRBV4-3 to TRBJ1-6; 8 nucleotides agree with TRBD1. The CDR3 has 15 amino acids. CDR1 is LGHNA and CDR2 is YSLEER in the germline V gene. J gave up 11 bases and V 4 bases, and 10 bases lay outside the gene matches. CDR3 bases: TGCGCCAGCAGCCTCGAGGCGGGACAGGTTACACCCCTCCACTTT. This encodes CASSLEAGQVTPLHF.

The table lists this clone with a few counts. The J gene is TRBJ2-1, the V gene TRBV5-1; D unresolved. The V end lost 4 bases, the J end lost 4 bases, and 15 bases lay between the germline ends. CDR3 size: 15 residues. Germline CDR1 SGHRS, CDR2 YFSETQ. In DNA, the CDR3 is TGCGCCAGCAGCCCGGAAGGCAAAACGTACAATGAGCAGTTCTTC. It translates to CASSPEGKTYNEQFF.

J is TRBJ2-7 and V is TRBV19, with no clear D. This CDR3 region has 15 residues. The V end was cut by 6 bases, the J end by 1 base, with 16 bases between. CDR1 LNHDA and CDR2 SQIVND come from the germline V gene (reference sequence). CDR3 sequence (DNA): TGTGCCAGTAGCCCGGTTTGGGTGGGATCCTACGAGCAGTACTTC. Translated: CASSPVWVGSYEQYF.

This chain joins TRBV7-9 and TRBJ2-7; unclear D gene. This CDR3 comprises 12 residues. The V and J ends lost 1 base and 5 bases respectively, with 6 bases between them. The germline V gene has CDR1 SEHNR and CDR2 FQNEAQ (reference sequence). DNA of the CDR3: TGTGCCAGCAGCTTAGAAGGAAACGAGCAGTACGTC. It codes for CASSLEGNEQYV.

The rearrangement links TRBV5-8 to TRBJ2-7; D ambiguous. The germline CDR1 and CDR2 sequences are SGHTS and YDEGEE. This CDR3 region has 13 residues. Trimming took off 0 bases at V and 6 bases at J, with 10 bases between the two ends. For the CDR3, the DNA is TGTGCCAGCAGCTTGGGAATATATGGCGAGCAGTACGTC. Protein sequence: CASSLGIYGEQYV.

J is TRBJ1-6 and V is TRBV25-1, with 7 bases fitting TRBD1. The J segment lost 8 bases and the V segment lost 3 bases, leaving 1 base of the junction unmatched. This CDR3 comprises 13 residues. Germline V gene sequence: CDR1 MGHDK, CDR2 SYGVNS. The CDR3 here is CASSEQGDSPLHF. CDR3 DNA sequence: TGTGCCAGCAGTGAGCAGGGGGATTCACCCCTCCACTTT.

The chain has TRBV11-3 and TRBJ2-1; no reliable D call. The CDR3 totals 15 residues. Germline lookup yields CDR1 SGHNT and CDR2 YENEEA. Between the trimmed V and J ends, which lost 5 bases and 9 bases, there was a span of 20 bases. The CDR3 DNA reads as TGTGCCAGCAGCACTTTTACCGGGTCCTCCAGTGAGCAGTTCTTC. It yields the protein CASSTFTGSSSEQFF. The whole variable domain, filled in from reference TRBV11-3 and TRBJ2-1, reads EAGVVQSPRYKIIEKKQPVAFWCNPISGHNTLYWYLQNLGQGPELLIRYENEEAVDDSQLPKDRFSAERLKGVDSTLKIQPAELGDSAVYLCASSTFTGSSSEQFFGPGTRLTVL.

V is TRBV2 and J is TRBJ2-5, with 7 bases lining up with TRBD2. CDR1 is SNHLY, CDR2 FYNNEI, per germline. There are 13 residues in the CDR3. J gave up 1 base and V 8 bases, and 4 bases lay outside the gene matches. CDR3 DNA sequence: TGTGCCAGCGATGGACTAGGCCAAGAGACCCAGTACTTC. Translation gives CASDGLGQETQYF.

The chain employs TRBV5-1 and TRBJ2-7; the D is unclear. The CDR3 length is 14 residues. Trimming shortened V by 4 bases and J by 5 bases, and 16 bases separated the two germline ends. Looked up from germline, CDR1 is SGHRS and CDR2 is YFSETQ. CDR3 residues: CASSPRGTEDEQYV. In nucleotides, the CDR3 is TGCGCCAGCAGCCCCCGAGGTACGGAAGACGAGCAGTACGTC.

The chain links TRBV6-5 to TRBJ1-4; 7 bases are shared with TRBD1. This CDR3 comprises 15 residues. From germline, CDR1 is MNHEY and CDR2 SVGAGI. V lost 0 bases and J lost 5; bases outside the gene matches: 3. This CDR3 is CASSYSGQLNEKLFF. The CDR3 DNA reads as TGTGCCAGCAGTTACTCGGGACAGCTAAATGAAAAACTGTTTTTT.

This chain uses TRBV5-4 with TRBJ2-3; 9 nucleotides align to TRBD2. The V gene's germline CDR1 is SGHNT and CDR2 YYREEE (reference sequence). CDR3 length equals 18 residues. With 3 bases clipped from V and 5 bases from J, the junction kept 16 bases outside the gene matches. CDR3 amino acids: CASSSPWGGGAGEDTQYF. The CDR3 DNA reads TGTGCCAGCAGCTCCCCTTGGGGCGGGGGGGCTGGAGAAGATACGCAGTATTTT.

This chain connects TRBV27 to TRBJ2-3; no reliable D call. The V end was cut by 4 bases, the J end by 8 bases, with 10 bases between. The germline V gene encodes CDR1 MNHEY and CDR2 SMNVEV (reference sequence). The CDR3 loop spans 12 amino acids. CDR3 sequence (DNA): TGTGCCAGCAGTTCGGACCCGACTACGCAGTATTTT. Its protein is CASSSDPTTQYF.

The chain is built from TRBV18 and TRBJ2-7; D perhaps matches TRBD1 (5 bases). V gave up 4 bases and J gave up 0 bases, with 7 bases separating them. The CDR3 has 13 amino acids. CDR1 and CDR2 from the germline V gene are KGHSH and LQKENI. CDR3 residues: CASSQGHSYEQYF. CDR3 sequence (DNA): TGTGCCAGCTCACAGGGGCACTCCTACGAGCAGTACTTC.

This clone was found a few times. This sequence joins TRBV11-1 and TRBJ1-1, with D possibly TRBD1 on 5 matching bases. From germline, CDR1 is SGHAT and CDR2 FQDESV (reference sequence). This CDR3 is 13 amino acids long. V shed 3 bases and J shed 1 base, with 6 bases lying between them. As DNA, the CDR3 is TGTGCCAGCAGCTTGGGACGGAACACTGAAGCTTTCTTT. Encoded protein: CASSLGRNTEAFF.

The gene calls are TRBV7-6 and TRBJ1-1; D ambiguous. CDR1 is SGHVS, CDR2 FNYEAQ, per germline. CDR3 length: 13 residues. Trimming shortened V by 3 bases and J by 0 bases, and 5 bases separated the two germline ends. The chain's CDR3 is CASSFDLNTEAFF. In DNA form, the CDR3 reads TGTGCCAGCAGCTTTGACCTGAACACTGAAGCTTTCTTT.

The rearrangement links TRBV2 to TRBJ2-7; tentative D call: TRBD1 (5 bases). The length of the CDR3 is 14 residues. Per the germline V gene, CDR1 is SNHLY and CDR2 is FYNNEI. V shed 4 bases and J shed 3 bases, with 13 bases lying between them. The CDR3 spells CASSGQGKGYEQYV. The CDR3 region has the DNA TGTGCCAGCAGTGGCCAGGGCAAGGGCTACGAGCAGTACGTC.

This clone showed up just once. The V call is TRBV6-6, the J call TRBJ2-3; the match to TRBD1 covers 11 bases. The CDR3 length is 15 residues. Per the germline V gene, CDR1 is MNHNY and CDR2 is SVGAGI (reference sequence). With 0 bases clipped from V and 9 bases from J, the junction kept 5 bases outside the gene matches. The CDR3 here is CASSYSRDRGGTQYF. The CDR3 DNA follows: TGTGCCAGCAGTTACTCCCGGGACAGGGGGGGCACGCAGTATTTT.

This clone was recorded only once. The CDR3 DNA is TGTGCCAGCAGTTCCCCGGGGGGCTCAGATACGCAGTATTTT. Translating gives CASSSPGGSDTQYF. The rearrangement joins TRBV27 to TRBJ2-3; tentative D call: TRBD2 (7 bases). Trimming stripped 4 bases from V and 4 bases from J, with 12 bases between. This CDR3 is 14 amino acids long. Looked up from germline, CDR1 is MNHEY and CDR2 is SMNVEV (reference sequence).

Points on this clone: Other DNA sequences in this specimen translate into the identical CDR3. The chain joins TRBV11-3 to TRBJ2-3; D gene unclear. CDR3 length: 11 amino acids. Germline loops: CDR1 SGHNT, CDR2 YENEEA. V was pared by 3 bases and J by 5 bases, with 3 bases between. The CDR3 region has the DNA TGTGCCAGCAGCTTGGGAGATACGCAGTATTTT. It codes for CASSLGDTQYF.

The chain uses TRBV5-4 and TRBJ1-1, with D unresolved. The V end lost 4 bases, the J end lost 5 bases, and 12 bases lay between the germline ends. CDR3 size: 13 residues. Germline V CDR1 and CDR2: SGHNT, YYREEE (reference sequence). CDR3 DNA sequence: TGTGCCAGCAGCCCGGAATGGCGGACTGAAGCTTTCTTT. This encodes CASSPEWRTEAFF. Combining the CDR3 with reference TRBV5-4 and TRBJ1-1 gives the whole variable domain ETGVTQSPTHLIKTRGQQVTLRCSSQSGHNTVSWYQQALGQGPQFIFQYYREEENGRGNFPPRFSGLQFPNYSSELNVNALELDDSALYLCASSPEWRTEAFFGQGTRLTVV.

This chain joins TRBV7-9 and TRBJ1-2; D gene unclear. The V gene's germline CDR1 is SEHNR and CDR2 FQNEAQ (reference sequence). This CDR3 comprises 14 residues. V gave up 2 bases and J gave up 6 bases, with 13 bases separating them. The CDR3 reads CASSLTRVSHGYTF. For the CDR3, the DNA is TGTGCCAGCAGCTTAACTCGGGTTTCTCATGGCTACACCTTC. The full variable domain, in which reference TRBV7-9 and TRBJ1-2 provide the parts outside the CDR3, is DTGVSQNPRHKITKRGQNVTFRCDPISEHNRLYWYRQTLGQGPEFLTYFQNEAQLEKSRLLSDRFSAERPKGSFSTLEIQRTEQGDSAMYLCASSLTRVSHGYTFGSGTRLTVV.

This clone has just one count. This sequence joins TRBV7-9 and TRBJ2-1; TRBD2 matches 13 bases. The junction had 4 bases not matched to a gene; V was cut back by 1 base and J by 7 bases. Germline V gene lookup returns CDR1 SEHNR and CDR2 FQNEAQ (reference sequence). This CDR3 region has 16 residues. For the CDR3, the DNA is TGTGCCAGCAGCTTAGATCGGGGACTAGCGGGGAATGAGCAGTTCTTC. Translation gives CASSLDRGLAGNEQFF.